The 2 T cell receptor beta chains listed next were all sequenced from one sample in a study of blood T cells in healthy people across ages. The second PCR ran roughly 7 to 11 cycles with a sample-barcoded 5' primer and J-beta primers. TCRdb used MiXCR to reprocess the 5' RACE reads, holding one entry per CDR3 protein. The sample carries around 1.5 million distinct CDR3 sequences, around 39% recorded once. The specimen sequenced was blood. These receptors were obtained from a woman younger than 30 in good health.

Worth noting for this clonotype: A much larger clone is a single base away; this may be a read error. V is TRBV6-1 and J is TRBJ1-5; a possible D gene is TRBD1 (5 bases). CDR1 is MNHNS, CDR2 SASEGT, per germline. The CDR3 runs 13 residues. The V gene lost 10 bases and the J gene lost 9 bases, with 19 bases spanning the gap. The CDR3 DNA follows: TGTGCCACAGCTCTCGGGGGGAACCCGCCCCAGCATTTT. This gives the protein CATALGGNPPQHF.

Only one count was recorded for this clonotype. This CDR3 reads CASSQWSGLSALFF. DNA for the CDR3: TGCGCCAGCAGCCAGTGGAGCGGACTCTCGGCCCTGTTTTTT. The chain carries TRBV4-1 and TRBJ2-2; weak D call: TRBD2 (5 bases). Trimming shortened V by 3 bases and J by 14 bases, and 19 bases separated the two germline ends. The CDR3 is 14 residues long. Germline CDR1 reads MGHRA; CDR2 reads YSYEKL.